This entry describes one TCR beta chain. This clonotype showed up just a few times. Its antigen is currently not known. It has no much larger one-base neighbor in the sample; base qualities were not kept. The protocol used for the library was PCR. Sequencing relied on an Illumina HiSeq 2500. TCR libraries were prepared with molecular barcoding, using unique molecular identifiers to normalize TCRbeta repertoire quantification. TCRdb took the public reads, trimmed them with fastp at Q25, ran MiXCR for clone calling and kept in-frame beta chains. Each CDR3 protein gets just one entry, which takes the most common genes and DNA from the rows behind it. The sample profile shows some 520,000 distinct CDR3 sequences; about 31% of them were found once. The ten most abundant clones make up roughly 2.5% of the sample. The sample comes from a study of T-cell reconstitution after alpha-beta-depleted transplantation in children (dated by TCRdb to the mid-2010s). Background for the entire study: T-cell immune reconstitution after TCRalphabeta/CD19-depleted allogeneic hematopoietic cell transplantation in children was quantitatively tracked in the study by means of TCR repertoire profiling.

Trimming takes 3 bases off V and 4 bases off J; junction bases not matched to a gene: 4. Looking up the germline V gene yields CDR1 SGDLS and CDR2 YYNGEE. Inclusive of the bounding cysteine and phenylalanine, the CDR3 is 16 residues long. Here the CDR3 DNA is all that survives: 48 bases in frame from base 1. This chain is built from TRBV9 and TRBJ2-3; TRBD2 agrees with 14 junctional bases. The sample here was PBMCs from the stem cell graft donor, taken from the stem cell graft. The sequence derives from a human donor who donated a stem cell graft to a child with aplastic anemia. The sequenced DNA is TGTGCCAGCAGCGACCGGACTAGCGGGAGGCCAGATACGCAGTATTTT. It encodes CASSDRTSGRPDTQYF.